This T cell receptor (beta chain) was identified during a study of T cell repertoires in cytomegalovirus infection. Study-level results: CMV-specific TCR beta clonotypes restricted by HLA-C dominated the ex vivo response. Individuals carrying CMV plus the relevant HLA were identified by cumulative frequency of public TCR beta families.

This clonotype showed up many times. Its antigen is not known. TCRdb called the reads again in MiXCR, with one record for every CDR3 protein. This repertoire shows 300,000 to 450,000 distinct CDR3 sequences, 18% found once; its top ten account for around 9.3%. The germline V gene encodes CDR1 MNHEY and CDR2 SVGEGT. This CDR3 spans 17 amino acids. The V end was cut by 5 bases, the J end by 4 bases, with 23 bases between. Sequences were obtained from PBMCs. The sequence came from a human donor in good health (CMV status not recorded). Some clones in this sample may be carry-over from other donors' samples. This sequence joins TRBV6-2 or TRBV6-3 and TRBJ1-2, with D perhaps TRBD1 (6 bases). Written as DNA, the CDR3 is TGTGCCAGCAGTGATCCAACCGGACAGAGGGGATTCTATGGCTACACCTTC. Protein: CASSDPTGQRGFYGYTF.